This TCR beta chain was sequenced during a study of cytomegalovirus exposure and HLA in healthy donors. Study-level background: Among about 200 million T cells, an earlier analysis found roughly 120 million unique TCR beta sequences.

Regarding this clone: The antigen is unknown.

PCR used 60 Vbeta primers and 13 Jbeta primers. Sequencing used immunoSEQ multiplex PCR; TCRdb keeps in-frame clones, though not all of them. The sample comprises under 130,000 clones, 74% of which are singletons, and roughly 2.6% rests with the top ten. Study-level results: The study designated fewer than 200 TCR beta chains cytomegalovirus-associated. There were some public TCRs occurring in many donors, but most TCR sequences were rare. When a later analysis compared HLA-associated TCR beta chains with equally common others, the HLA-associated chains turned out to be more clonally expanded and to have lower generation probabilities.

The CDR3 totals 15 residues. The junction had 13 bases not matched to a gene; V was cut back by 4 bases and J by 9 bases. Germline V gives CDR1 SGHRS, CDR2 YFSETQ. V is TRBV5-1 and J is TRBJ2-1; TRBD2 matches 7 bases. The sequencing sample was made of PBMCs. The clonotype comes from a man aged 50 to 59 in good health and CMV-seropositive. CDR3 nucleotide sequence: TGCGCCAGCAGCCGTTATGAGAGCGGGATGGGTGAGCAGTTCTTC. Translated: CASSRYESGMGEQFF.